Listed here are 26 T cell receptor beta chains from one sample, sequenced in a study of T cells after yellow fever vaccination. TCRdb reanalysed the 5' RACE reads using MiXCR and keeps one entry per CDR3 protein. The sample includes some 300,000 distinct CDR3 sequences, about 3.5% of them seen just once. Source: PBMCs, taken on the day of the yellow fever booster vaccination. The source is a man between 18 and 29 years old who received the YFV17D yellow fever vaccine.

This clonotype was seen repeatedly, ten times or more. V is TRBV29-1 and J is TRBJ1-6; D remains ambiguous. Germline-derived CDR1 and CDR2 are SQVTM and ANQGSEA. The CDR3 contains 13 residues. The V and J ends lost 1 base and 7 bases respectively, with 8 bases between them. The CDR3 loop reads CSVEVRSNSPLHF. The DNA for the CDR3 is TGCAGCGTTGAAGTCCGATCCAATTCACCCCTCCACTTT.

This clonotype was seen at least ten times. The genes are TRBV6-4 and TRBJ2-3, with D possibly matching TRBD2 (6 bases). Germline V CDR1 and CDR2: MRHNA, SNTAGT. CDR3 length: 14 residues. V was shortened by 3 bases and J by 6 bases, with 13 bases between the two germline ends. CDR3 protein: CASSEARGMDTQYF. For the CDR3, the DNA is TGTGCCAGCAGTGAGGCCCGGGGGATGGATACGCAGTATTTT.

This clonotype has only a few counts. The chain links TRBV11-2 to TRBJ1-2; D might be TRBD1 (5 bases). The V end lost 1 base, the J end lost 2 bases, and 11 bases lay between the germline ends. This CDR3 has 15 amino acids. CDR1 and CDR2 from the germline V gene are SGHAT and FQNNGV. CDR3 in amino acids: CASSLGDGGNYGYTF. Here the CDR3 DNA reads TGTGCCAGCAGCTTAGGGGACGGAGGGAACTATGGCTACACCTTC. Complete variable domain (other parts from reference TRBV11-2 and TRBJ1-2): EAGVAQSPRYKIIEKRQSVAFWCNPISGHATLYWYQQILGQGPKLLIQFQNNGVVDDSQLPKDRFSAERLKGVDSTLKIQPAKLEDSAVYLCASSLGDGGNYGYTFGSGTRLTVV.

This clonotype was detected ten times or more. The V and J genes are TRBV7-2 and TRBJ1-4; no definite D call. The CDR3 spans 13 residues. The V gene's germline CDR1 is SGHTA and CDR2 FQGNSA. Trimming took off 3 bases at V and 1 base at J, with 3 bases between the two ends. CDR3 protein: CASSFLTNEKLFF. The DNA of the CDR3 is TGTGCCAGCAGCTTTTTAACTAATGAAAAACTGTTTTTT. The full variable domain, with the rest looked up from reference TRBV7-2 and TRBJ1-4, is GAGVSQSPSNKVTEKGKDVELRCDPISGHTALYWYRQSLGQGLEFLIYFQGNSAPDKSGLPSDRFSAERTGGSVSTLTIQRTQQEDSAVYLCASSFLTNEKLFFGSGTQLSVL.

Ten or more counts support this clonotype. V gene TRBV10-3 combines with J gene TRBJ1-2, with TRBD1 matching over 8 bases. Germline loops: CDR1 ENHRY, CDR2 SYGVKD. The V segment lost 0 bases and the J segment 7 bases; nucleotides outside the gene matches: 13. The CDR3 consists of 17 residues. The CDR3 loop reads CAISESIPAGGLSGYTF. The CDR3 DNA is TGTGCCATCAGTGAGTCGATCCCGGCAGGGGGCTTGAGTGGCTACACCTTC.

This clonotype was counted many times. The V call is TRBV4-2, the J call TRBJ2-7; TRBD2 is a possible D gene (6 bases). With 0 bases removed from V and 0 bases from J, the gap between germline ends came to 12 bases. The germline CDR1 and CDR2 sequences are LGHNA and YNFKEQ. The length of the CDR3 is 16 residues. The CDR3 sequence is CASSQDFAGSSYEQYF. CDR3 bases: TGTGCCAGCAGCCAAGATTTCGCGGGGAGCTCCTACGAGCAGTACTTC.

In its sample, this clonotype was seen a few times. The chain has TRBV4-2 and TRBJ2-5; no clear D. Germline CDR1 LGHNA, CDR2 YNFKEQ. The ends were cut back, 0 bases at V and 5 bases at J, with 13 bases in the middle. The CDR3 length is 15 residues. In DNA, the CDR3 is TGTGCCAGCAGCCAAGATTCGGACGTCGCGGAGACCCAGTACTTC. Translation: CASSQDSDVAETQYF.

This clonotype turned up a few times. The chain recombines TRBV4-3 with TRBJ2-2; TRBD1 agrees at 8 bases. Per germline, CDR1 LGHNA and CDR2 YSLEER. This CDR3 is built from 16 residues. V trimming: 2 bases; J trimming: 4 bases; junction bases outside the gene matches: 6. The CDR3 is CASSQRTGWSTGELFF. CDR3 DNA sequence: TGCGCCAGCAGCCAAAGGACAGGGTGGTCCACCGGGGAGCTGTTTTTT.

V usage is TRBV18 and J usage is TRBJ2-5; D is tentatively TRBD1 or TRBD2 (5 bases each). This CDR3 has 13 residues. Germline CDR1 reads KGHSH; CDR2 reads LQKENI. V shed 2 bases and J shed 2 bases, with 6 bases lying between them. As DNA, the CDR3 is TGTGCCAGCTCACCATGGGGGCAAGAGACCCAGTACTTC. This translates into CASSPWGQETQYF. Supplemented by reference TRBV18 and TRBJ2-5, the full variable domain reads NAGVMQNPRHLVRRRGQEARLRCSPMKGHSHVYWYRQLPEEGLKFMVYLQKENIIDESGMPKERFSAEFPKEGPSILRIQQVVRGDSAAYFCASSPWGQETQYFGPGTRLLVL.

This clonotype was observed a handful of times. This chain connects TRBV6-2 or TRBV6-3 to TRBJ1-1; TRBD1 aligns across 8 bases. The length of the CDR3 is 14 residues. Per the germline V gene, CDR1 is MNHEY and CDR2 is SVGEGT. V dropped 8 bases and J dropped 5; count of bases not matched to a gene: 10. The CDR3 sequence: CASGVDRVRTEAFF. CDR3 DNA sequence: TGTGCCAGCGGCGTGGACAGGGTGAGGACTGAAGCTTTCTTT.

This clonotype was seen a handful of times. This chain connects TRBV4-1 to TRBJ2-1; D unresolved. The germline V gene encodes CDR1 MGHRA and CDR2 YSYEKL. The CDR3 extends over 16 amino acids. V was trimmed by 2 bases and J by 0 bases, leaving 11 bases between them. For the CDR3, the DNA is TGCGCCAGCAGCCAACGGCAGAAGAGCTCCTACAATGAGCAGTTCTTC. Its translation: CASSQRQKSSYNEQFF.

The chain recombines TRBV5-6 with TRBJ2-7; 9 positions agree with TRBD1. This CDR3 has 17 residues. CDR1 SGHDT and CDR2 YYEEEE come from the germline V gene. V shed 4 bases, J shed 1 base, and the junction held 12 bases outside the gene matches. The CDR3 spells CASSAYRDRAGSYEQYV. As DNA, the CDR3 is TGTGCCAGCAGCGCTTACCGGGACAGGGCAGGGTCCTACGAGCAGTACGTC.

This clonotype was counted only a few times. This chain uses TRBV3-1 with TRBJ1-6; TRBD1 aligns across 8 bases. Germline CDR1 and CDR2: LGHDT and YNNKEL (reference sequence). This CDR3 region has 15 residues. V was pared by 3 bases and J by 9 bases, with 7 bases of the junction left unmatched. This CDR3 reads CASSQGQDFGSPLHF. The CDR3 region has the DNA TGTGCCAGCAGCCAGGGACAGGACTTTGGTTCACCCCTCCACTTT.

The J gene is TRBJ1-4, the V gene TRBV12-3 or TRBV12-4; D possibly corresponds to TRBD1 (5 bases). V lost 2 bases and J 8 bases, leaving 21 bases between the germline ends. This CDR3 is built from 17 residues. CDR3 protein: CASSLTGWGRNGEKLFF. As DNA, the CDR3 is TGTGCCAGCAGTTTAACGGGTTGGGGACGAAACGGAGAAAAACTGTTTTTT.

Ten or more counts support this clonotype. The chain combines TRBV5-1 with TRBJ2-1; a possible D gene is TRBD2 (6 bases). This CDR3 has 15 amino acids. Germline V gene lookup returns CDR1 SGHRS and CDR2 YFSETQ. V was pared by 2 bases and J by 6 bases, with 15 bases between. The CDR3 DNA reads TGCGCCAGCAGCTTTACGGGGGACTGGGTCAATGAGCAGTTCTTC. Residues: CASSFTGDWVNEQFF.

This clonotype occurred a few times. The rearrangement uses TRBV12-3 or TRBV12-4 and TRBJ2-3; 10 nucleotides agree with TRBD1. The CDR3 consists of 16 residues. The V segment lost 5 bases and the J segment 2 bases; nucleotides outside the gene matches: 7. The chain's CDR3 is CASSPYGQGDTDTQYF. In DNA, the CDR3 is TGTGCCAGCAGTCCCTATGGACAGGGGGACACAGATACGCAGTATTTT.

As to this clonotype: Being one base from a much bigger clone, this may be a read error. The chain carries TRBV5-6 and TRBJ2-3, with D perhaps being TRBD1 or TRBD2 (6 bases each). This CDR3 has 15 amino acids. CDR1 is SGHDT and CDR2 is YYEEEE in the germline V gene. Trimming pared 2 bases from V and 2 bases from J, leaving 12 bases between. CDR3 DNA: TGTGCCAGCAGCTTTGGGGGGCTGACCACAGATACGCAGTATTTT. It translates to CASSFGGLTTDTQYF. Full variable domain (rest looked up from reference TRBV5-6 and TRBJ2-3): DAGVTQSPTHLIKTRGQQVTLRCSPKSGHDTVSWYQQALGQGPQFIFQYYEEEERQRGNFPDRFSGHQFPNYSSELNVNALLLGDSALYLCASSFGGLTTDTQYFGPGTRLTVL.

In this sample, this clonotype turned up many times. The chain carries TRBV4-1 and TRBJ1-2; D remains unclear. V was clipped by 0 bases and J by 0 bases, with 8 bases between them. The germline V gene encodes CDR1 MGHRA and CDR2 YSYEKL. The CDR3 is 15 amino acids. CDR3 bases: TGCGCCAGCAGCCAAGATCCGAGTCCTAACTATGGCTACACCTTC. This gives the protein CASSQDPSPNYGYTF.

This clonotype was seen a few times. This chain joins TRBV12-3 or TRBV12-4 and TRBJ1-4; 8 bases agree with TRBD1. Trimming at V came to 6 bases and at J to 7 bases, leaving 7 bases not matched to a gene. The CDR3 is made up of 14 amino acids. CDR3 amino acids: CASSPQGVGEKLFF. The CDR3 coding sequence is TGTGCCAGCAGCCCACAGGGGGTGGGTGAAAAACTGTTTTTT.

This clonotype was detected a few times. The V call is TRBV10-2, the J call TRBJ1-6; tentatively, D is TRBD1 (6 bases). Per the germline V gene, CDR1 is WSHSY and CDR2 is SAAADI. V lost 6 bases and J 7 bases, leaving 13 bases between the germline ends. CDR3 length equals 14 residues. The CDR3 reads CASRNRVFNSPLHF. CDR3 nucleotides: TGCGCCAGCAGGAACAGGGTTTTCAATTCACCCCTCCACTTT.

The chain is built from TRBV5-1 and TRBJ2-3, with 9 bases that match TRBD1. The V gene end was trimmed by 0 bases and the J gene end by 0 bases; junction bases not matched to a gene: 2. The CDR3 runs to 16 residues. Germline V gene sequence: CDR1 SGHRS, CDR2 YFSETQ. The CDR3 DNA is TGCGCCAGCAGCTTGGACGGGACAGGGAGCACAGATACGCAGTATTTT. Amino acids: CASSLDGTGSTDTQYF.

This clonotype was seen many times. Possible read error: a much larger clone is one base away. V gene TRBV4-2 combines with J gene TRBJ2-3; TRBD2 aligns across 8 bases. Germline assignment: CDR1 LGHNA and CDR2 YNFKEQ. The CDR3 covers 15 residues. V was clipped by 1 base and J by 5 bases; unmatched bases: 5. The CDR3 DNA follows: TGTGCCAGCAGCCAAGCGGGGGGGCCTGGAGATACGCAGTATTTT. Its translation is CASSQAGGPGDTQYF.

This chain connects TRBV6-6 to TRBJ2-5; unclear D gene. Trimming stripped 9 bases from V and 4 bases from J, with 15 bases between. The CDR3 length is 13 residues. Germline V CDR1 and CDR2: MNHNY, SVGAGI (reference sequence). As DNA, the CDR3 is TGTGCCAGTGGCATCCACCTCGGAGAGACCCAGTACTTC. The encoded protein is CASGIHLGETQYF.

On this clonotype itself: This is likely a read error, given that the CDR3 carries no conserved phenylalanine or tryptophan at its end. The V gene is TRBV7-3, the J gene TRBJ2-1; TRBD1 matches 7 bases. The germline V gene has CDR1 SGHTA and CDR2 FQGTGA. The CDR3 length is 13 residues. V lost 4 bases, J lost 9 bases, and 6 bases stayed unmatched. CDR3 loop: CASSYAGGGEQFL. In nucleotides, the CDR3 is TGTGCCAGCAGCTATGCAGGGGGTGGTGAGCAGTTCTTA.

A few counts support this clonotype. This chain joins TRBV4-2 and TRBJ2-3; 12 bases agree with TRBD2. Germline V gene lookup returns CDR1 LGHNA and CDR2 YNFKEQ. The CDR3 has 19 residues. Unmatched junction bases numbered 7, after V lost 0 bases and J lost 0 bases. The CDR3 DNA is TGTGCCAGCAGCCAAGAGTCCCTAGCGGGGGGGCTGAGCACAGATACGCAGTATTTT. Protein product: CASSQESLAGGLSTDTQYF.

The chain joins TRBV7-6 to TRBJ1-2, with 10 bases identical to TRBD1. The CDR3 length is 15 residues. The germline V gene encodes CDR1 SGHVS and CDR2 FNYEAQ. The ends lost 5 bases at V and 3 bases at J; junction bases unmatched: 6. CDR3 sequence: CASSPRQGADYGYTF. The CDR3 nucleotides read TGTGCCAGCAGCCCAAGACAGGGGGCCGACTATGGCTACACCTTC.